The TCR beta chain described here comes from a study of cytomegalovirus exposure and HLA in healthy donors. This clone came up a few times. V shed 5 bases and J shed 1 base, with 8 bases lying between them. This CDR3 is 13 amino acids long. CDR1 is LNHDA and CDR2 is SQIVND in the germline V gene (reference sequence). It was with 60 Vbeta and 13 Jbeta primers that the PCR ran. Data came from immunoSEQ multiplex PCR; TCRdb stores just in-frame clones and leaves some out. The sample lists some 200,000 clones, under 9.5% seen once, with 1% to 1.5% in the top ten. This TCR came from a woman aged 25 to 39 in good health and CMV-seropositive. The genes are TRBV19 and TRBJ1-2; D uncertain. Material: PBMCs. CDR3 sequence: CASSYGNNYGYTF. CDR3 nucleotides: TGTGCCAGTAGTTACGGGAATAACTATGGCTACACCTTC. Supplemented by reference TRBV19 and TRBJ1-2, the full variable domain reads DGGITQSPKYLFRKEGQNVTLSCEQNLNHDAMYWYRQDPGQGLRLIYYSQIVNDFQKGDIAEGYSVSREKKESFPLTVTSAQKNPTAFYLCASSYGNNYGYTFGSGTRLTVV.